One T cell receptor beta chain is described in this entry. Its antigen is not known. In the PCR, 60 Vbeta and 13 Jbeta primers were used. TCRdb keeps only in-frame clones here, not all; method: immunoSEQ multiplex PCR. The data contain about 170,000 clones, around 76% of them singletons. The data belong to a study of cytomegalovirus exposure and HLA in healthy donors. Findings of the study overall: Most sequenced TCRs were rare (though some public TCRs occurred in many donors). Exclusion as indistinguishable affected some V segments, including TRBV6-2 and TRBV6-3.

Germline-derived CDR1 and CDR2 are SGHAT and FQNNGV. This CDR3 is built from 15 residues. Trimming removed 5 bases from V and 7 bases from J, with 15 bases in between. Though nominally healthy at sampling, donors likely had unrecorded immune exposures. This TCR was sampled from a woman aged 30 to 39 in good health and CMV-seropositive. Sequenced input: PBMCs. V is TRBV11-2 and J is TRBJ1-6; D is unresolved. The CDR3 region has the DNA TGTGCCAGCAGCGTCCTCGGAGATTCCAATTCACCCCTCCACTTT. Protein product: CASSVLGDSNSPLHF.